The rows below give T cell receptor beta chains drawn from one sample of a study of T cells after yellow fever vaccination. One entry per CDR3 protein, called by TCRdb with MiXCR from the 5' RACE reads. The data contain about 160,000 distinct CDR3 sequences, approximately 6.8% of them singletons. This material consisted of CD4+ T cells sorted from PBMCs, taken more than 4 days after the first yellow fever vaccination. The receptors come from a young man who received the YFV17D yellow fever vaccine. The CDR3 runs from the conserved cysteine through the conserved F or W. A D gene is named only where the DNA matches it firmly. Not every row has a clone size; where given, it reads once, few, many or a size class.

DNA: TGTGCCAGCAGTTTCGACAGGGCGACAGATACGCAGTATTTT
CDR3: CASSFDRATDTQYF
size: many
V: TRBV6-5
J: TRBJ2-3
D: TRBD1

DNA: TGTGCCAGCAGCACCGGACTAGCGTATGAGACCCAGTACTTC
CDR3: CASSTGLAYETQYF
size: many
V: TRBV7-2
J: TRBJ2-5
D: TRBD2

DNA: TGTGCCAGCAGGCAATCCCTAACAGTCTCTGGAAACACCATATATTTT
CDR3: CASRQSLTVSGNTIYF
size: many
V: TRBV6-1
J: TRBJ1-3
D: NA

DNA: TGTGCCAGCAGTCCTCGATCGTTCACCCTCCACTTT
CDR3: CASSPRSFTLHF
size: many
V: TRBV6-5
J: TRBJ1-6
D: NA

DNA: TGTGCCAGCAGCGTAGACCAGACAGGTTATCAACATTTT
CDR3: CASSVDQTGYQHF
size: many
V: TRBV9
J: TRBJ1-5
D: NA

DNA: TGCAGTGCCGGGACAGATAGCAATCAGCCCCAGCATTTT
CDR3: CSAGTDSNQPQHF
size: many
V: TRBV20-1
J: TRBJ1-5
D: TRBD1

DNA: TGTGCCAGCAGCCCCGAAACGGGAGAGACCCAGTACTTC
CDR3: CASSPETGETQYF
size: few
V: TRBV7-3
J: TRBJ2-5
D: NA

DNA: TGCGCCAGCAGCCAAGACCTTGGTAGGAGACGGAATTCACCCCTCCACTTT
CDR3: CASSQDLGRRRNSPLHF
size: few
V: TRBV4-3
J: TRBJ1-6
D: NA

DNA: TGCGCCAGCAGCTTGGACGGGGTTAGCACTAAAGCTTTCTTT
CDR3: CASSLDGVSTKAFF
size: NA
V: TRBV5-1
J: TRBJ1-1
D: NA

DNA: TGCGCCAGCAGCTTGGCGGGCGGGGGAAACAAAAACATTCAGTACTTC
CDR3: CASSLAGGGNKNIQYF
size: few
V: TRBV5-1
J: TRBJ2-4
D: TRBD2

DNA: TGTGCCAGCAGCTTAGACCGCTATGAGCAGTTCTTC
CDR3: CASSLDRYEQFF
size: few
V: TRBV7-2
J: TRBJ2-1
D: NA

DNA: TGTGCCAGCATCAATGGGCAGGGCAATTCACCCCTCCACTTT
CDR3: CASINGQGNSPLHF
size: many
V: TRBV12-3/TRBV12-4
J: TRBJ1-6
D: NA

DNA: TGTGCCATCAGTGCGGACAGGGGGCCCACAGATACGCAGTATTTT
CDR3: CAISADRGPTDTQYF
size: many
V: TRBV10-3
J: TRBJ2-3
D: TRBD1

DNA: TGTGCCAGCAGTGAGGGATTGGGGCGAGGCTACACCTTC
CDR3: CASSEGLGRGYTF
size: many
V: TRBV2
J: TRBJ1-2
D: NA

DNA: TGTGCCAGCAGCCCAAGGTTTACAGAGACCTACGAGCAGTACTTC
CDR3: CASSPRFTETYEQYF
size: many
V: TRBV6-1
J: TRBJ2-7
D: NA

DNA: TGTGCCAGCAGCGTAGCTACATTAGGGAACACCGGGGAGCTGTTTTTT
CDR3: CASSVATLGNTGELFF
size: many
V: TRBV9
J: TRBJ2-2
D: NA

DNA: TGTGCCAGCAGCGTAGGGGGCCAGCAGGGGCCGGGCTACACCTTC
CDR3: CASSVGGQQGPGYTF
size: many
V: TRBV9
J: TRBJ1-2
D: NA

DNA: TGTGCCAGCAGCCCCCCCGTCCCGGGGACCATATATTTT
CDR3: CASSPPVPGTIYF
size: many
V: TRBV7-2
J: TRBJ1-3
D: NA

DNA: TGTGCCAGCAGTGCGCGTGTAGCGGGGGGGCTTAATGAGCAGTTCTTC
CDR3: CASSARVAGGLNEQFF
size: few
V: TRBV6-1
J: TRBJ2-1
D: TRBD2

DNA: TGCGCCAGCAGCTTGTTCCCGGGGGGAAATTTGAATGAGCAGTTCTTC
CDR3: CASSLFPGGNLNEQFF
size: many
V: TRBV5-1
J: TRBJ2-1
D: TRBD2

DNA: TGTGCCAGCAGTTTTTCCGGGCCGACAACTCGCTCCTACGAGCAGTACTTC
CDR3: CASSFSGPTTRSYEQYF
size: many
V: TRBV27
J: TRBJ2-7
D: NA

DNA: TGTGCCAGCAGTTACTCTCCTGACAATGAGCAGTTCTTC
CDR3: CASSYSPDNEQFF
size: few
V: TRBV6-2/TRBV6-3
J: TRBJ2-1
D: NA

DNA: TGTGCCAGCAGTGTGGCAGGTCAAACAGGAGCTTTCTTT
CDR3: CASSVAGQTGAFF
size: many
V: TRBV2
J: TRBJ1-1
D: NA

DNA: TGTGCCAGCAGCTTGCGGGTTGCAGATACGCAGTATTTT
CDR3: CASSLRVADTQYF
size: NA
V: TRBV7-3
J: TRBJ2-3
D: NA

DNA: TGTGCCAGCAGCTTAGCGTCAGCGAACACTGAAGCTTTCTTT
CDR3: CASSLASANTEAFF
size: many
V: TRBV7-8
J: TRBJ1-1
D: NA

DNA: TGTGCCAGCAGTTACTACGGGGGTCAGCCCCAGCATTTT
CDR3: CASSYYGGQPQHF
size: few
V: TRBV6-5
J: TRBJ1-5
D: NA

DNA: TGCAGCGTTAAGGGGCCGGGGACTGAAGCTTTCTTT
CDR3: CSVKGPGTEAFF
size: few
V: TRBV29-1
J: TRBJ1-1
D: NA

DNA: TGCGCCAGCAGCTTGGACAGGTTTTCCAAGACCCAGTACTTC
CDR3: CASSLDRFSKTQYF
size: few
V: TRBV5-1
J: TRBJ2-5
D: NA

DNA: TGCGCCAGCAGCCAAGATTACGGGAGGGAGACCCAGTACTTC
CDR3: CASSQDYGRETQYF
size: NA
V: TRBV4-3
J: TRBJ2-5
D: TRBD2

DNA: TGTGCCAGCAGTCCGACCTCGTGGGGGCGCACAGATACGCAGTATTTT
CDR3: CASSPTSWGRTDTQYF
size: many
V: TRBV12-3/TRBV12-4
J: TRBJ2-3
D: NA

DNA: TGCAGTGCACCCGGACCCAGGCTCAGCACAGATACGCAGTATTTT
CDR3: CSAPGPRLSTDTQYF
size: few
V: TRBV20-1
J: TRBJ2-3
D: NA

DNA: TGTGCTAGTGGTTCGGATCCAGAGACCCAGTACTTC
CDR3: CASGSDPETQYF
size: NA
V: TRBV12-5
J: TRBJ2-5
D: NA

DNA: TGCAGTGCTACCTCTCCAGGGAAGGGACGGTCTGAAGCTTTCTTT
CDR3: CSATSPGKGRSEAFF
size: few
V: TRBV20-1
J: TRBJ1-1
D: NA

DNA: TGTGCCAGCAGTTTCCCAGGGACTAGCGGGGGGGCGAACACCGGGGAGCTGTTTTTT
CDR3: CASSFPGTSGGANTGELFF
size: NA
V: TRBV6-2/TRBV6-3
J: TRBJ2-2
D: TRBD2

DNA: TGTGCCAGCAGCTGGGCCGGGACACTGAACACCGGGGAGCTGTTTTTT
CDR3: CASSWAGTLNTGELFF
size: many
V: TRBV5-6
J: TRBJ2-2
D: NA

DNA: TGTGCCAGCAGGGGATCGACAGCGAACACTGAAGCTTTCTTT
CDR3: CASRGSTANTEAFF
size: many
V: TRBV6-1
J: TRBJ1-1
D: NA

DNA: TGTGCCATCAGTGAGGTCAGGGCCTACGAGCAGTACTTC
CDR3: CAISEVRAYEQYF
size: many
V: TRBV10-3
J: TRBJ2-7
D: NA

DNA: TGCGCCAGCAGCTCGACGACAGGGGGCAACACTGAAGCTTTCTTT
CDR3: CASSSTTGGNTEAFF
size: few
V: TRBV5-1
J: TRBJ1-1
D: TRBD1

DNA: TGTGCCAGCTCGACTAGCGGGGATACAGATACGCAGTATTTT
CDR3: CASSTSGDTDTQYF
size: many
V: TRBV9
J: TRBJ2-3
D: TRBD2

DNA: TGCGCCAGCAGCTTGGACAGGGCCCAAGAGACCCAGTACTTC
CDR3: CASSLDRAQETQYF
size: many
V: TRBV5-1
J: TRBJ2-5
D: NA

DNA: TGTGCCAGCAGATGGGACAGCCTGATCGGAGAGACCCAGTACTTC
CDR3: CASRWDSLIGETQYF
size: many
V: TRBV12-3/TRBV12-4
J: TRBJ2-5
D: TRBD1

DNA: TGTGCTAGCAGCTTGCTACGGCGGGAGACCCAGTACTTC
CDR3: CASSLLRRETQYF
size: many
V: TRBV7-7
J: TRBJ2-5
D: NA

DNA: TGTGCCAGCAGTTACCGGGGGGACACTGAAGCTTTCTTT
CDR3: CASSYRGDTEAFF
size: many
V: TRBV6-5
J: TRBJ1-1
D: NA

DNA: TGCGCCAGCAGGCCGAGAGGCCCGGAGAACACCGGGGAGCTGTTTTTT
CDR3: CASRPRGPENTGELFF
size: many
V: TRBV5-1
J: TRBJ2-2
D: NA

DNA: TGTGCCAGCAGTTCGGAAACCACAGGGTATAGCAATCAGCCCCAGCATTTT
CDR3: CASSSETTGYSNQPQHF
size: NA
V: TRBV6-5
J: TRBJ1-5
D: NA

DNA: TGTGCCAGCAGCCCACGGACAGGGGGAGGTTATCAGCCCCAGCATTTT
CDR3: CASSPRTGGGYQPQHF
size: many
V: TRBV7-2
J: TRBJ1-5
D: TRBD1

DNA: TGCGCCAGCAGCCAAGACCGAAGGGAGACCCAGTACTTC
CDR3: CASSQDRRETQYF
size: many
V: TRBV4-3
J: TRBJ2-5
D: NA

DNA: TGTGCCAGCAGCCTGGGACTAGCGGGGGGTAACGAGCAGTACTTC
CDR3: CASSLGLAGGNEQYF
size: many
V: TRBV11-1
J: TRBJ2-7
D: TRBD2

DNA: TGTGCCAGCCGGACAGGGGGCGAAAAACTGTTTTTT
CDR3: CASRTGGEKLFF
size: many
V: TRBV6-2/TRBV6-3
J: TRBJ1-4
D: TRBD1

DNA: TGTGCCAGCAGTCCACCGGGGGTCCAGACCCAGTACTTC
CDR3: CASSPPGVQTQYF
size: many
V: TRBV6-5
J: TRBJ2-5
D: NA

DNA: TGTGCCAGCAGTTACAACCGGGGCAATCAGCCCCAGCATTTT
CDR3: CASSYNRGNQPQHF
size: many
V: TRBV6-5
J: TRBJ1-5
D: NA

DNA: TGTGCCAGCAGCTTAGTCCGACGGACAGGGAGTGCTGAAAAACTGTTTTTT
CDR3: CASSLVRRTGSAEKLFF
size: NA
V: TRBV7-2
J: TRBJ1-4
D: TRBD1

DNA: TGTGCCAGCAGGGCCGAACCCGGGGGGTATGGCTACACCTTC
CDR3: CASRAEPGGYGYTF
size: many
V: TRBV2
J: TRBJ1-2
D: NA

DNA: TGTGCCAGCAATCCTCACGCAGGGGTGTGGAACACTGAAGCTTTCTTT
CDR3: CASNPHAGVWNTEAFF
size: few
V: TRBV12-3/TRBV12-4
J: TRBJ1-1
D: NA

DNA: TGTGCCAGCAGCTTAAGGGACAGTGGGGGTAATTCACCCCTCCACTTT
CDR3: CASSLRDSGGNSPLHF
size: few
V: TRBV13
J: TRBJ1-6
D: TRBD1